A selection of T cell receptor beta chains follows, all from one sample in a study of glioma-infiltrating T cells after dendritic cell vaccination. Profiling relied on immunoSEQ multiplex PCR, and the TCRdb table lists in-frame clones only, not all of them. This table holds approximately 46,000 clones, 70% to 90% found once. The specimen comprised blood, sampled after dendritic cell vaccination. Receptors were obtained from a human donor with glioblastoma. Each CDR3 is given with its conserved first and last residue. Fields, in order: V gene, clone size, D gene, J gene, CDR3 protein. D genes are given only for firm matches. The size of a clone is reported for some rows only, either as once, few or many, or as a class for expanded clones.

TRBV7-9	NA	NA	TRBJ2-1	CASSRDLSSYNEQFF
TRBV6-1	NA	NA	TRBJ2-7	CAGSESQGNEQYF
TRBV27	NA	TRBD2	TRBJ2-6	CASRPLSLADRSGANVLTF
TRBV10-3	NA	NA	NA	CAISESQGPYEQYF
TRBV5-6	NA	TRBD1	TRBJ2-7	CASRRQGNSYEQYF
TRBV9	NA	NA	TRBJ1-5	CASSVAGQPQHF
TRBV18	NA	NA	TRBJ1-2	CASSPDRGYTF
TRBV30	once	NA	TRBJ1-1	CAWSLGVNTEAFF
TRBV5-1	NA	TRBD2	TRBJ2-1	CASSFKGLAGGPSEQFF
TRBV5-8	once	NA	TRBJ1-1	CASSSSTRNTEAFF
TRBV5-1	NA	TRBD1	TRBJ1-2	CASSLLQGAYGYTF
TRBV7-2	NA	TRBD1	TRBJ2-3	CASSTGTGIRDTQYF
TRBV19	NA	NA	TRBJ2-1	CASSMSREQFF
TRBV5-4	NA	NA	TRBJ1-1	CASSPYGGNTEAFF
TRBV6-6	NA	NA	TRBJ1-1	CASSTREGNTEAFF
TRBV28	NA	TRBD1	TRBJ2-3	CASSLAGQGPTDTQYF
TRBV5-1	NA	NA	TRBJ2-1	CASSSINEQFF
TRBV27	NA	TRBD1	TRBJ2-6	CASRAQPGTGGSGANVLTF
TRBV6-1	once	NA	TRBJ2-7	CASIRAGTYEQYF
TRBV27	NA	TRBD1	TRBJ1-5	CASRQGLNQPQHF
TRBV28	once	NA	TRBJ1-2	CASSLPRGGGYGYTF
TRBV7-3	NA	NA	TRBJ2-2	CASSWTANTGELFF
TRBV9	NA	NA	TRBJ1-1	CASSVGSFWREGNTEAFF
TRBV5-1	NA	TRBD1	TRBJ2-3	CASTVREGADTQYF
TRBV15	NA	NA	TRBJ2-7	CATSRDYSDEQYF
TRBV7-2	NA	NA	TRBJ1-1	CASSIGQTEAFF
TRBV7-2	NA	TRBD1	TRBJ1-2	CASSPGGSYGYTF
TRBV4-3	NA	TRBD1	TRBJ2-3	CASSQEPGQGYTDTQYF
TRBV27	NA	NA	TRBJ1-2	CASSLGALGYGYTF
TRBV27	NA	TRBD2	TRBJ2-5	CASSPGTSGQETQYF
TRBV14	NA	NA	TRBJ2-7	CASSQGAIPSYEQYF
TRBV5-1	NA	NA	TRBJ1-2	CASSPRGDGYTF
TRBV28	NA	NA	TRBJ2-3	CASSSIRGANRADTQYF
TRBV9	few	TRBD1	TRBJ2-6	CASNFRGQGANVLTF
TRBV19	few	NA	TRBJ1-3	CASSSAGFISGNTIYF
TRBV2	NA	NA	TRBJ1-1	CASRYTAGTEAFF
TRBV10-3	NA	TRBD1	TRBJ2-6	CAISERDRFSGANVLTF
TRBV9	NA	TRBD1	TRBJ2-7	CASSAATGLEQYF
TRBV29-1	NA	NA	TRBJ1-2	CSVDWPEGYTF
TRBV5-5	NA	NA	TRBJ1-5	CASSLAVYREQPQHF
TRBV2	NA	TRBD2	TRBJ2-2	CASKLQAGGPQLAGELFF
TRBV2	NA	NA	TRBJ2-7	CASSAGRGAEQYF
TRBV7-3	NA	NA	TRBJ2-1	CASSLYWERRGNEQFF
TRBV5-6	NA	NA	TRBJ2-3	CASSLGTFTDTQYF
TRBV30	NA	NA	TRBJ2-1	CAWTFLDSEQFF
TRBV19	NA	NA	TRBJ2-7	CASSAVARAYEQYF
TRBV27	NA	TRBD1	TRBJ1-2	CASRTQGGRGYTF
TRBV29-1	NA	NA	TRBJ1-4	CSVGLRGEKLFF
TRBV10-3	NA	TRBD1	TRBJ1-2	CAISGDRGSGGYTF
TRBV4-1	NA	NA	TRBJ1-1	CASSQVLRIPPNTEAFF
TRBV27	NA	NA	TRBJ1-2	CASSLRGGYGYTF
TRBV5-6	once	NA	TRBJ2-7	CASNRESSYEQYF
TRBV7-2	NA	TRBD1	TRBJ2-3	CASSPDRVGDTQYF
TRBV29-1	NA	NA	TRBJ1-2	CSVEDPGNYGYTF